This T cell receptor (beta chain) was observed in a study of low-dose radiotherapy and immunotherapy resistance in tumors. Study details: Per fraction, Cohort 1 was given 0.5 Gy every 2 weeks, for a total of 6.5 Gy. At a dose of 200 mg/m2, intravenous cyclophosphamide was given every two weeks, one day before radiation and immunotherapy. From cycle 1 day 1, patients took oral aspirin 300 mg every day for four cycles.

Relative to its sample, this clonotype is medium-sized. Time point defined: after trial treatment. Treatment given: LDRT plus nivolumab, ipilimumab, low-dose cyclophosphamide and aspirin (RACIN trial). Covering alpha and beta chains, TRAV- and TRBV-specific primers were used for the first-strand cDNA. The TCRs were subjected to amplification over approximately 20 PCR cycles employing a constant-region primer in conjunction with a V-primer adapter. MiXCR was run by TCRdb on the reads, yielding one entry per CDR3 protein. The data show roughly 56,000 distinct CDR3 sequences, about 23% seen once. The CDR3 runs to 13 residues. In germline, CDR1 is SGHKS, CDR2 YYEKEE (reference sequence). V lost 4 bases and J lost 3, with 5 bases in between.

The TCR originated in a male donor with prostate cancer. The chain joins TRBV5-5 to TRBJ2-6; unclear D gene. The sample consisted of PBMCs, taken after low-dose radiotherapy plus immunotherapy. CDR3 in DNA: TGTGCCAGCAGCGCCGGTGGGGCCAACGTCCTGACTTTC. Translation gives CASSAGGANVLTF.